This entry concerns a single TCR beta chain. Its specificity is not known. Using its own MiXCR run on the RT-PCR reads, TCRdb lists one record per CDR3 protein. The table lists 490,000 or so distinct CDR3 sequences, approximately 7.7% of them singletons. The data originate from a study of response to subunit inactivated influenza vaccine. Study findings and constraints: Each seasonal flu vaccination may recruit only limited new T cells, authors suggested.

This CDR3 comprises 17 residues. V shed 2 bases and J shed 1 base, with 14 bases lying between them. Germline V gives CDR1 MNHEY, CDR2 SVGAGI. This clonotype was sampled from a man aged 50-75 years who received an inactivated influenza vaccine. The chain is built from TRBV6-5 and TRBJ2-2; possibly TRBD1 or TRBD2 for D (6 bases each). Material: PBMCs from blood, obtained roughly 24 months after vaccination. CDR3 sequence (DNA): TGTGCCAGCAGTTACCATGGTGGGGGGCGGAACACCGGGGAGCTGTTTTTT. Amino acid sequence: CASSYHGGGRNTGELFF.